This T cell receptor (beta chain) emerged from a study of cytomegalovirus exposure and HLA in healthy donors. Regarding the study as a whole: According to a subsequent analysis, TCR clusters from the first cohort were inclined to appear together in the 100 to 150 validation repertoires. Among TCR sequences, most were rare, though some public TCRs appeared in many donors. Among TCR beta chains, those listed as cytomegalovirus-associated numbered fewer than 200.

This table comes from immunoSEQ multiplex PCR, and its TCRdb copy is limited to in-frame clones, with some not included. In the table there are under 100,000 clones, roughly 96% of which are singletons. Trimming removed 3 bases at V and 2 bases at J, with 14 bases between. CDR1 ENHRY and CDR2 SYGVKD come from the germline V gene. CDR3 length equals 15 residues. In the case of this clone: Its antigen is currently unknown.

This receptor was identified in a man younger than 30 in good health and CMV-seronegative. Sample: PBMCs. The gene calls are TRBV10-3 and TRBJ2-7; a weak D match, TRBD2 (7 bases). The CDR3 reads CAISEGGRGTYEQYF. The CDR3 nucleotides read TGTGCCATCAGTGAAGGAGGGAGGGGGACCTACGAGCAGTACTTC.